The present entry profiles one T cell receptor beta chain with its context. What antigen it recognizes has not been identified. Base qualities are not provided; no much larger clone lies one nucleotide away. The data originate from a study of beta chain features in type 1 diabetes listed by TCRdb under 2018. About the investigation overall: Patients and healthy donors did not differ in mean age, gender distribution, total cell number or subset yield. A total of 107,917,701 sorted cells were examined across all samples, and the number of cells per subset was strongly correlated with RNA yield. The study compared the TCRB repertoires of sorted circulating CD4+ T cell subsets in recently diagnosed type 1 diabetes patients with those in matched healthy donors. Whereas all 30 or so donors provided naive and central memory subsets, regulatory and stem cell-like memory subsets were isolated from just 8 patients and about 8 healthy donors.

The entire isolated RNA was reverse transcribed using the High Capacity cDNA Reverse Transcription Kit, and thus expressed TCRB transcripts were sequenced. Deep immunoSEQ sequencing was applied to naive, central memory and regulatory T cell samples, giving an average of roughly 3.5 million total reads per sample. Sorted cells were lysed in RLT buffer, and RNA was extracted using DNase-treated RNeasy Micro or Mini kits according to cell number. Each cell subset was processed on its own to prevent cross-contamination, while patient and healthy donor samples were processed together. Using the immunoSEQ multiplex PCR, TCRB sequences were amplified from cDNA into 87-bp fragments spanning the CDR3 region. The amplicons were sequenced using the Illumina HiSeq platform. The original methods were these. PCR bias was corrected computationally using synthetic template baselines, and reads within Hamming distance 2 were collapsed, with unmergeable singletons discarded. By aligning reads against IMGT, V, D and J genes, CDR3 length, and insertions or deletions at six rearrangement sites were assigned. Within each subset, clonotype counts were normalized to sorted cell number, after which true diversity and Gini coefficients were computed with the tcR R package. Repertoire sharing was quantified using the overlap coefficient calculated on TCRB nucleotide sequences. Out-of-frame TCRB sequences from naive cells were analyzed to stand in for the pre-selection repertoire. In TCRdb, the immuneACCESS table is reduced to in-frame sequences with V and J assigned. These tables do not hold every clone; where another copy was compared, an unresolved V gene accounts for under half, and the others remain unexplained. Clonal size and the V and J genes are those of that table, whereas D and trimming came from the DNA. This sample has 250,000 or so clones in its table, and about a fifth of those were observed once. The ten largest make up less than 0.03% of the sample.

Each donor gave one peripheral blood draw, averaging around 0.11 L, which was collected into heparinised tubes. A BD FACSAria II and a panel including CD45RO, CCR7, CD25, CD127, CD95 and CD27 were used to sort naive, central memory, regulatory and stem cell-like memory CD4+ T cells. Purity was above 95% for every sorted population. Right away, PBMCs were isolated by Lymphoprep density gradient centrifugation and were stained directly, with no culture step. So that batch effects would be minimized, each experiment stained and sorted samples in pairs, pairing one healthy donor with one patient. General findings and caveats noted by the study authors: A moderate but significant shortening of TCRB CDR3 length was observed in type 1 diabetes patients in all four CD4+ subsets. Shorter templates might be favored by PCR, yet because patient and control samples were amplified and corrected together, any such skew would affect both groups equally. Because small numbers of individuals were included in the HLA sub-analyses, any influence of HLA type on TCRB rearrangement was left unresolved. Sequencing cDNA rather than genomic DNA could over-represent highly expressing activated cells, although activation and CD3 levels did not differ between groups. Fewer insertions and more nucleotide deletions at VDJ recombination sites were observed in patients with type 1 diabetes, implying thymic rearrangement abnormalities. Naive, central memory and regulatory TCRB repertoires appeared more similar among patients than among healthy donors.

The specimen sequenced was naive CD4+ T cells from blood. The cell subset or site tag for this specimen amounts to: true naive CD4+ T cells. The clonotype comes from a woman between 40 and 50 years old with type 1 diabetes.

The CDR3 sequence is CASSWATDTQYF. The bases read TGTGCCAGCAGTTGGGCCACAGATACGCAGTATTTT. Recombination joined TRBV6-6 with TRBJ2-3, with the identity of the D gene unclear. As encoded in the germline V gene (reference sequence), CDR1 is MNHNY while CDR2 is SVGAGI. The CDR3 covers 12 residues, taking in both the cysteine and the phenylalanine. Here the CDR3 DNA is all that survives: 36 bases in frame from base 1. The V and J ends are trimmed by 4 bases and 2 bases, leaving 4 bases between them.